The 10 T cell receptor beta chains below were found in one sample sequenced in a study of beta chain features in type 1 diabetes. Study-wide results and limits: TCRB CDR3s were moderately but significantly shorter in Type 1 diabetes patients in all four CD4+ subsets.

No cognate antigen is known for these TCRs. Expressed TCRB transcripts were sequenced because the entire RNA isolate underwent reverse transcription. TCRdb keeps only in-frame clones here, not all; method: immunoSEQ multiplex PCR. The data contain hundreds of thousands of clones, roughly 13% of them seen just once; the ten biggest clones take up 0.022%. Sequenced sample: naive CD4+ T cells from blood. The origin of the receptors is a man younger than 35 with type 1 diabetes.

This clone was counted only a few times. Other DNA variants within this sample encode the same CDR3. The rearrangement joins TRBV30 to TRBJ1-4, with 10 nucleotides matching TRBD1. Germline CDR1 reads GTSNPN; CDR2 reads SVGIG (reference sequence). The V and J ends lost 0 bases and 0 bases, in that order; junction bases with no gene match: 1. The CDR3 loop spans 16 amino acids. The CDR3 protein is CAWSVGQGTTNEKLFF. CDR3 in DNA: TGTGCCTGGAGTGTGGGACAGGGGACAACTAATGAAAAACTGTTTTTT.

The rearrangement uses TRBV7-2 and TRBJ2-3, with 7 bases identical to TRBD1. The CDR3 length is 13 residues. Germline CDR1 is SGHTA and CDR2 is FQGNSA. V gave up 9 bases and J gave up 2 bases; unmatched junction bases: 5. DNA for the CDR3: TGTGCCAGAGGGGGCTCAACCACAGATACGCAGTATTTT. Its translation is CARGGSTTDTQYF.

CDR3 in amino acids: CASSPMGADNQPQHF. The CDR3, as DNA: TGTGCCAGCTCACCGATGGGGGCGGACAATCAGCCCCAGCATTTT. This chain joins TRBV18 and TRBJ1-5, with D possibly being TRBD1 (6 bases). CDR1 is KGHSH and CDR2 is LQKENI in the germline V gene. The CDR3 contains 15 residues. V gave up 3 bases and J gave up 3 bases, with 12 bases separating them.

This clone has a handful of counts. The chain carries TRBV6-5 and TRBJ2-7; 7 bases are shared with TRBD1. CDR1 MNHEY and CDR2 SVGAGI come from the germline V gene. Trimming removed 6 bases from V and 3 bases from J; junction bases left unmatched: 5. This CDR3 is built from 13 residues. The CDR3 sequence is CASSPGTVYEQYF. As DNA, the CDR3 is TGTGCCAGCAGCCCCGGGACAGTCTACGAGCAGTACTTC.

This chain connects TRBV2 to TRBJ1-2, with TRBD1 matching 7 bases. The CDR3 is 13 amino acids. The V and J ends lost 1 base and 8 bases, in that order; junction bases with no gene match: 4. Germline V CDR1 and CDR2: SNHLY, FYNNEI. The CDR3: CASSEEDRHGYTF. The CDR3, as DNA: TGTGCCAGCAGTGAAGAGGACAGGCACGGCTACACCTTC.

In its sample, this clone was seen a few times. The genes are TRBV9 and TRBJ1-2; tentative D call: TRBD1 (6 bases). The CDR3 extends over 14 amino acids. CDR1 and CDR2 (germline): SGDLS, YYNGEE. V lost 4 bases and J lost 3, with 13 bases in between. The CDR3 region is CASSPRGSYYGYTF. The CDR3 nucleotides are TGTGCCAGCAGCCCTAGGGGGTCCTACTATGGCTACACCTTC.

This clone has just a few counts. Here the CDR3 DNA reads TGTGCCAGCAGCTCAAGCGGGGGGGCCCCTTACGAGCAGTACTTC. The encoded protein is CASSSSGGAPYEQYF. The V call is TRBV7-9, the J call TRBJ2-7; 10 nucleotides line up with TRBD2. Germline CDR1 reads SEHNR; CDR2 reads FQNEAQ (reference sequence). V shed 4 bases and J 4 bases; nucleotides not matched to a gene: 7. The CDR3 length is 15 residues.

This clone has more than one count but fewer than ten. Other DNA sequences in the sample encode the same CDR3. The chain has TRBV28 and TRBJ1-2; D unclear. Trimming stripped 8 bases from V and 2 bases from J, with 9 bases between. This CDR3 spans 12 amino acids. Per the germline V gene, CDR1 is MDHEN and CDR2 is SYDVKM. CDR3 coding DNA: TGTGCCAGCGGGAGAGTCAACTATGGCTACACCTTC. It translates to CASGRVNYGYTF.

The chain links TRBV15 to TRBJ2-3; TRBD1 is a possible D gene (5 bases). V lost 8 bases and J 6 bases, leaving 18 bases between the germline ends. Germline V gives CDR1 LNHNV, CDR2 YYDKDF (reference sequence). The CDR3 is 14 amino acids. The CDR3 region is CATSTGRDLDTQYF. CDR3 in DNA: TGTGCCACCTCAACCGGCAGGGATCTCGATACGCAGTATTTT.

The genes are TRBV7-2 and TRBJ2-1, with TRBD2 matching 12 bases. From germline, CDR1 is SGHTA and CDR2 FQGNSA. J lost 6 bases, V lost 4 bases, and 7 bases had no gene match. The CDR3 sequence is 16 residues long. The CDR3 here is CASSSPGLAGVNEQFF. The CDR3 nucleotides read TGTGCCAGCAGCTCTCCGGGACTAGCGGGCGTCAATGAGCAGTTCTTC.